A single sample gave rise to the 17 T cell receptor beta chains below, sequenced in a study of T cell clonotyping in hematopoietic cell transplantation. Profiling relied on immunoSEQ multiplex PCR, and the TCRdb table lists in-frame clones only, not all of them. The sample includes about 6,200 clones, about 76% seen only once; the top ten take roughly 30%. The sample in question was PBMCs, obtained 100 days after allogeneic stem cell transplant. Receptors originate from a female patient aged 25-39 years who had an allogeneic stem cell transplant, so the T cells may come from the graft donor. Some clones in this sample may be carry-over from other donors' samples.

CDR3 DNA: TGTGCCATCAGTGAGTACCAGGGGGGGCAGCCCCAGCATTTT. Translation gives CAISEYQGGQPQHF. The genes are TRBV10-3 and TRBJ1-5; 7 bases agree with TRBD1. After removal of 1 base from V and 7 bases from J, the junction contained 4 bases not matched to a gene. Per germline, CDR1 ENHRY and CDR2 SYGVKD. This CDR3 has 14 residues.

Sample share makes this clone large. The V gene is TRBV9, the J gene TRBJ2-3; perhaps D is TRBD1 or TRBD2 (7 bases each). V was pared by 6 bases and J by 4 bases, with 15 bases between. Germline V gene lookup returns CDR1 SGDLS and CDR2 YYNGEE. The CDR3 runs 14 residues. The CDR3 DNA reads as TGTGCCAGCACCAGGGGGGGGGACCCAGATACGCAGTATTTT. It translates to CASTRGGDPDTQYF.

On this clone itself: The same CDR3 also results from other DNA sequences found in this sample. This rearrangement joins TRBV4-3 to TRBJ2-5; the match to TRBD2 covers 11 bases. This CDR3 contains 17 residues. The junction had 5 bases not matched to a gene; V was cut back by 0 bases and J by 2 bases. Germline lookup yields CDR1 LGHNA and CDR2 YSLEER. The CDR3 reads CASSQEGSGGGQETQYF. CDR3 nucleotide sequence: TGCGCCAGCAGCCAAGAGGGTAGCGGGGGGGGGCAAGAGACCCAGTACTTC.

This clone has just one count. The chain is built from TRBV9 and TRBJ2-1; 9 bases agree with TRBD2. CDR1 SGDLS and CDR2 YYNGEE come from the germline V gene. Germline trimming cut 4 bases from V and 0 bases from J; bases unmatched to any gene: 5. The CDR3 runs to 16 residues. The CDR3 loop is CASSPPSGDSYNEQFF. CDR3 nucleotide sequence: TGTGCCAGCAGCCCTCCTAGCGGGGACTCCTACAATGAGCAGTTCTTC.

The chain links TRBV6-8 to TRBJ2-7; 9 bases agree with TRBD1. The length of the CDR3 is 14 residues. The junction had 12 bases not matched to a gene; V was cut back by 7 bases and J by 8 bases. Germline CDR1 and CDR2: MNHGY and SAAAGT. CDR3 protein: CASTDGGQGPQQYF. For the CDR3, the DNA is TGTGCCAGCACCGACGGGGGACAGGGCCCACAGCAGTACTTC.

The chain uses TRBV4-3 and TRBJ1-1; no reliable D call. This CDR3 is 14 amino acids long. Germline lookup yields CDR1 LGHNA and CDR2 YSLEER. Between the trimmed V and J ends, which lost 6 bases and 4 bases, there was a span of 15 bases. Here the CDR3 DNA reads TGCGCCAGCAGTCCCGCTTTCTCCGGCACTGAAGCTTTCTTT. Protein: CASSPAFSGTEAFF.

This clone appeared a few times. The chain recombines TRBV10-3 with TRBJ2-1, with a tentative D call TRBD1 (5 bases). Trimming cost V 8 bases and J 10 bases, with 15 bases left between them. This CDR3 contains 12 residues. Germline V gene lookup returns CDR1 ENHRY and CDR2 SYGVKD. The CDR3 sequence is CAIGAVLGEQFF. CDR3 DNA sequence: TGTGCCATCGGGGCGGTCCTGGGCGAGCAGTTCTTC.

The J gene is TRBJ1-3, the V gene TRBV9; tentative D call: TRBD1 (6 bases). Per germline, CDR1 SGDLS and CDR2 YYNGEE. There are 15 residues in the CDR3. V was trimmed by 4 bases and J by 4 bases, leaving 15 bases between them. The CDR3 DNA reads as TGTGCCAGCAGCCCCCAGGGGACGCGGGGAAACACCATATATTTT. Its protein is CASSPQGTRGNTIYF.

The rearrangement links TRBV27 to TRBJ1-1, with a weak D call TRBD1 (6 bases). Deletions cut 5 bases from V and 6 bases from J, with 16 bases between. This CDR3 is built from 14 residues. Germline loops: CDR1 MNHEY, CDR2 SMNVEV (reference sequence). CDR3 coding DNA: TGTGCCAGCAGTGGCCTGGGGGGGGGCCCTGAAGCTTTCTTT. The encoded protein is CASSGLGGGPEAFF.

The chain couples TRBV4-3 to TRBJ1-1, with D hard to call. The CDR3 extends over 16 amino acids. The V end lost 2 bases, the J end lost 0 bases, and 13 bases lay between the germline ends. Germline assignment: CDR1 LGHNA and CDR2 YSLEER. CDR3 protein: CASSQPSVSMNTEAFF. CDR3 sequence (DNA): TGCGCCAGCAGCCAACCGTCCGTAAGTATGAACACTGAAGCTTTCTTT.

The V call is TRBV5-6, the J call TRBJ2-7; D is unclear. Germline CDR1 SGHDT, CDR2 YYEEEE. The CDR3 covers 12 residues. V lost 0 bases, J lost 6 bases, and 7 bases lay in between. The CDR3 loop reads CASSLVRSEQYF. The DNA for the CDR3 is TGTGCCAGCAGCTTGGTGCGCTCCGAGCAGTACTTC.

The genes are TRBV21-1 and TRBJ1-5. TRBV21-1 is flagged as a pseudogene. The CDR3 spans 17 residues. Written as DNA, the CDR3 is TGTGCCAGCAGCAAAGCCTCCTCTCATGATCCAAGGAAGCCCCAGCATTTT. As protein: CASSKASSHDPRKPQHF.

This chain links TRBV11-2 with TRBJ2-7; 7 nucleotides line up with TRBD1. V shed 1 base and J 0 bases; nucleotides not matched to a gene: 0. CDR3 size: 14 residues. CDR1 SGHAT and CDR2 FQNNGV come from the germline V gene. The CDR3 DNA reads TGTGCCAGCAGCTTAGGGGACAGCTCCTACGAGCAGTACTTC. Encoded protein: CASSLGDSSYEQYF. Using reference TRBV11-2 and TRBJ2-7 for the parts outside the CDR3, the full variable domain is EAGVAQSPRYKIIEKRQSVAFWCNPISGHATLYWYQQILGQGPKLLIQFQNNGVVDDSQLPKDRFSAERLKGVDSTLKIQPAKLEDSAVYLCASSLGDSSYEQYFGPGTRLTVT.

The V gene is TRBV29-1, the J gene TRBJ2-3, with D hard to call. Trimming shortened V by 5 bases and J by 7 bases, and 10 bases separated the two germline ends. This CDR3 contains 11 residues. CDR1 is SQVTM, CDR2 ANQGSEA, per germline. The CDR3 loop reads CSVLSPNTQYF. CDR3 in DNA: TGCAGCGTTCTCTCTCCAAATACGCAGTATTTT.

The chain employs TRBV2 and TRBJ1-3; a possible D gene is TRBD1 (5 bases). The CDR3 is made up of 17 amino acids. The germline V gene encodes CDR1 SNHLY and CDR2 FYNNEI. V was clipped by 1 base and J by 0 bases, with 13 bases between them. In DNA, the CDR3 is TGTGCCAGCAGTGAAGGGGCAGGGCCCCTCTCTGGAAACACCATATATTTT. Amino acids: CASSEGAGPLSGNTIYF. The full variable domain, its missing parts supplied by reference TRBV2 and TRBJ1-3, is EPEVTQTPSHQVTQMGQEVILRCVPISNHLYFYWYRQILGQKVEFLVSFYNNEISEKSEIFDDQFSVERPDGSNFTLKIRSTKLEDSAMYFCASSEGAGPLSGNTIYFGEGSWLTVV.

J is TRBJ2-7 and V is TRBV2; 9 bases align to TRBD1. The CDR3 is 13 residues long. Germline lookup yields CDR1 SNHLY and CDR2 FYNNEI. Trimming took 2 bases from V and 7 from J; bases not matched to a gene: 3. This CDR3 is CASSENRGQEQYF. In nucleotides, the CDR3 is TGTGCCAGCAGTGAAAACAGGGGGCAAGAGCAGTACTTC.

V gene TRBV4-3 combines with J gene TRBJ1-5; D is unclear. V shed 0 bases and J shed 0 bases, with 15 bases lying between them. The CDR3 is 18 residues long. Germline V lookup: CDR1 LGHNA, CDR2 YSLEER. The CDR3 here is CASSQDWAVSYSNQPQHF. CDR3 nucleotide sequence: TGCGCCAGCAGCCAAGACTGGGCGGTTTCCTATAGCAATCAGCCCCAGCATTTT.